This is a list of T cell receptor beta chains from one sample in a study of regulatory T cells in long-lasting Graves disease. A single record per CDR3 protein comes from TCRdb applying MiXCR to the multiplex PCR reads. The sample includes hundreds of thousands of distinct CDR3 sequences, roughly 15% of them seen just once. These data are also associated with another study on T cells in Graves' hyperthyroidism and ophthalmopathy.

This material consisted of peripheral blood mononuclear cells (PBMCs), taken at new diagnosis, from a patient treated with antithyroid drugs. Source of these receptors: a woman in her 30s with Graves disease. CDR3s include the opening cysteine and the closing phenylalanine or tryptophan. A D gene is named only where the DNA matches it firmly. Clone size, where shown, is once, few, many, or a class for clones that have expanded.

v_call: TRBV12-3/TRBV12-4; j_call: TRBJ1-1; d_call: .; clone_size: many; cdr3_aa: CASSPQAAGVGNTEAFF; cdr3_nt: TGTGCCAGCAGTCCCCAAGCGGCAGGGGTTGGGAACACTGAAGCTTTCTTT
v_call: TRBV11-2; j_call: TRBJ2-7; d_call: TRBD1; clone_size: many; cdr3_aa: CASSSDRGTPYEQYF; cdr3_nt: TGTGCCAGCAGCTCCGACAGGGGGACGCCCTACGAGCAGTACTTC
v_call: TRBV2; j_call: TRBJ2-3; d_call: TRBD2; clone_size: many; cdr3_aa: CASRRGTSGFTDTQYF; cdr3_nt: TGTGCCAGCAGAAGAGGGACTAGCGGGTTCACAGATACGCAGTATTTT
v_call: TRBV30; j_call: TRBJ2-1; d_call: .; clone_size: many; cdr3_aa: CAWTGALNEQFF; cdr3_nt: TGTGCCTGGACGGGGGCCCTCAATGAGCAGTTCTTC
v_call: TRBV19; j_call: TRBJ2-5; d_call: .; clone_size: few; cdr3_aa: CAIGHPEETQYF; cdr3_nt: TGTGCCATCGGACACCCAGAAGAGACCCAGTACTTC
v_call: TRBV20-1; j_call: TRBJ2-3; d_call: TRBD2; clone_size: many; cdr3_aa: CSAMTSGIIVGDTQYF; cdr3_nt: TGCAGTGCTATGACTAGCGGGATAATTGTAGGAGATACGCAGTATTTT
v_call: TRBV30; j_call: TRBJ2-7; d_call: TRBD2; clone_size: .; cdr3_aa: CAWVRGSGYEQYF; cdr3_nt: TGTGCCTGGGTTCGCGGGAGTGGGTACGAGCAGTACTTC
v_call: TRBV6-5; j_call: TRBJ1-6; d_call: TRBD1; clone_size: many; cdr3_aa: CASSYAGTGVLTNSPLHF; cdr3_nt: TGTGCCAGCAGTTACGCCGGGACAGGGGTTTTGACTAATTCACCCCTCCACTTT
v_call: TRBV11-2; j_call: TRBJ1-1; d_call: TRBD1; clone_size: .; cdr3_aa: CASSTRQGASTEAFF; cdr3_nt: TGCGCCAGCAGCACCAGACAGGGAGCGAGCACTGAAGCTTTCTTT
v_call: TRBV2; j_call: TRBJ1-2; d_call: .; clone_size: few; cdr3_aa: CASSLTPEGNYGYTF; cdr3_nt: TGTGCCAGCAGTTTGACCCCGGAGGGGAACTATGGCTACACCTTC
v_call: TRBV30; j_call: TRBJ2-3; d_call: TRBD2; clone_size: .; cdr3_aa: CAWSVTRGGPTDTQYF; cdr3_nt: TGTGCCTGGAGTGTAACCCGCGGGGGTCCCACAGATACGCAGTATTTT
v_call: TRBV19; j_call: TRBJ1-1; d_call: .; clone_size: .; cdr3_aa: CASITGMGTEAFF; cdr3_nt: TGTGCCAGTATAACCGGGATGGGCACTGAAGCTTTCTTT
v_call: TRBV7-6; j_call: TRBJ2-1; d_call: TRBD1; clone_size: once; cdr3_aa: CASSRLGTVTTNEQFF; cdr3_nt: TGTGCCAGCAGCCGGCTCGGGACAGTCACTACCAATGAGCAGTTCTTC
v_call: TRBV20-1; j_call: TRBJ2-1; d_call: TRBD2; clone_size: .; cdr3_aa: CSARTSGRQREGVYEQFF; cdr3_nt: TGCAGTGCCCGAACTAGCGGACGGCAACGAGAGGGCGTATATGAGCAGTTCTTC
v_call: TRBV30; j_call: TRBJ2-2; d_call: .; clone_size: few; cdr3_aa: CALRAGELFF; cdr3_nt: TGTGCCCTTAGAGCCGGGGAGCTGTTTTTT
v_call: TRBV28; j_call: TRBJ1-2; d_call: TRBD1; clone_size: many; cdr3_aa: CASRRDRNYGYTF; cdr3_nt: TGTGCCAGCAGACGGGACAGAAACTATGGCTACACCTTC
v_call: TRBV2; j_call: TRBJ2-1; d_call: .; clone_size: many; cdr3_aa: CALRGSSYNEQFF; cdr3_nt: TGTGCCCTCCGAGGTAGCTCCTACAATGAGCAGTTCTTC
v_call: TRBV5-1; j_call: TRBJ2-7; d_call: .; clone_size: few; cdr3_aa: CASTGASYEQYF; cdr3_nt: TGCGCCAGCACGGGAGCGAGCTACGAGCAGTACTTC
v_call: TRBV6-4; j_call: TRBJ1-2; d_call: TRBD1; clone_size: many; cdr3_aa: CASISLGTGFYSYTF; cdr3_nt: TGTGCCAGCATTTCCTTGGGGACAGGGTTTTACAGCTACACCTTC